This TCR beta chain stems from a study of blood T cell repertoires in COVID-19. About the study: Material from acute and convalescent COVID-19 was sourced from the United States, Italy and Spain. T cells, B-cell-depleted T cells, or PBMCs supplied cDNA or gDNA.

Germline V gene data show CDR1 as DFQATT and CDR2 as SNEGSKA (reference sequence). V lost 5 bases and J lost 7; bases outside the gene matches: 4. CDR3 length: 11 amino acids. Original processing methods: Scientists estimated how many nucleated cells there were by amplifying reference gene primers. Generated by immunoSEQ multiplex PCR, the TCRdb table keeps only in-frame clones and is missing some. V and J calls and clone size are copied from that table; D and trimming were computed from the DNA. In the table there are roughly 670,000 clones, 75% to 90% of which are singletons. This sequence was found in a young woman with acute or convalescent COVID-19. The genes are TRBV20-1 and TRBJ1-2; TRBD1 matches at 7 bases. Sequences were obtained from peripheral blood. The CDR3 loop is CSAPTGSGYTF. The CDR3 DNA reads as TGCAGTGCTCCGACAGGGTCTGGCTACACCTTC.